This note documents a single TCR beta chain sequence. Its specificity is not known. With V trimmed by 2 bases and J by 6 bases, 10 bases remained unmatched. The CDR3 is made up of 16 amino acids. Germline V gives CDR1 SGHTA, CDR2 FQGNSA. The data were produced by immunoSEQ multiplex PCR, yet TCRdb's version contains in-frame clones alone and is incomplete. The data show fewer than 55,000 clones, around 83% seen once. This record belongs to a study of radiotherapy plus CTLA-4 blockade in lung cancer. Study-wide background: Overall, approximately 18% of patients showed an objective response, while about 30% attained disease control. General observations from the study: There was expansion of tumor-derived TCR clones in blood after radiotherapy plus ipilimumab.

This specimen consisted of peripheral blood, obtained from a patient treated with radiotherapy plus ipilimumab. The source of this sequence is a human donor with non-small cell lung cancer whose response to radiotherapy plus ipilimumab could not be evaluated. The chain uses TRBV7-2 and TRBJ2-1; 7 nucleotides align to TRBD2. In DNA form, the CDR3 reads TGTGCCAGCAGCTTATTAGGCGGGAGTTCTGCCAATGAGCAGTTCTTC. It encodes CASSLLGGSSANEQFF.